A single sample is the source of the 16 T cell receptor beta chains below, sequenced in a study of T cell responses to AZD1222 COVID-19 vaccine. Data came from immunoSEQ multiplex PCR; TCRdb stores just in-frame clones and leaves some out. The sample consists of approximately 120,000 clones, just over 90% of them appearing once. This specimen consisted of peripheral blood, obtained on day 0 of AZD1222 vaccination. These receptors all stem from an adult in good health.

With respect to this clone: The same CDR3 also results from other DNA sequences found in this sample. CDR3 loop: CASSRDETYEQYF. CDR3 DNA: TGTGCCAGTAGTAGGGACGAAACCTACGAGCAGTACTTC. The genes are TRBV19 and TRBJ2-7; TRBD1 or TRBD2 may be the D gene (5 bases each). This CDR3 has 13 amino acids. V was trimmed by 4 bases and J by 2 bases, leaving 9 bases between them. CDR1 and CDR2 (germline): LNHDA, SQIVND (reference sequence).

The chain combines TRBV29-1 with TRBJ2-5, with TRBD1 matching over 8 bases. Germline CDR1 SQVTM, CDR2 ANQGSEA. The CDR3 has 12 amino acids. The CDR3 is CSAGTGGWTQYF. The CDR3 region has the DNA TGCTCCGCGGGGACAGGCGGATGGACCCAGTACTTC.

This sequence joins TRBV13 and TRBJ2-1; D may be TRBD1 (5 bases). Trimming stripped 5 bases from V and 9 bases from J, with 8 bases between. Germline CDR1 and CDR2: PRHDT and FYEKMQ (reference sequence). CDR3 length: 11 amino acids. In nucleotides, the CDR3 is TGTGCCAGCAGCCCAAGGGGTGAGCAGTTCTTC. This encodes CASSPRGEQFF.

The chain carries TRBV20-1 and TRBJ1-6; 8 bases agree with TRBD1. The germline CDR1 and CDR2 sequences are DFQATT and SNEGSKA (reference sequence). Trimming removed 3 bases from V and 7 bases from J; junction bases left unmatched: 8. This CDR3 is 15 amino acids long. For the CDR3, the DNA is TGCAGTGCTAGTGAAATGACAGGGGTGAATTCACCCCTCCACTTT. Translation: CSASEMTGVNSPLHF.

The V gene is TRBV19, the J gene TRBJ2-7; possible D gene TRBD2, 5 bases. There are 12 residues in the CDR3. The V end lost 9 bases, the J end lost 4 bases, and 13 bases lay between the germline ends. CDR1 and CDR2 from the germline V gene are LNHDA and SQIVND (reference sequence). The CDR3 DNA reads TGTGCCAGCGGTCCAGACTATTACGAGCAGTACTTC. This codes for CASGPDYYEQYF.

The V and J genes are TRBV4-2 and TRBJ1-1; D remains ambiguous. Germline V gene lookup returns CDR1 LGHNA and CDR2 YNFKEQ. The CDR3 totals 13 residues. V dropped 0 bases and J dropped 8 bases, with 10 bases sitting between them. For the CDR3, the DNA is TGTGCCAGCAGCCAAGATCTCCAGGCCGAAGCTTTCTTT. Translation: CASSQDLQAEAFF.

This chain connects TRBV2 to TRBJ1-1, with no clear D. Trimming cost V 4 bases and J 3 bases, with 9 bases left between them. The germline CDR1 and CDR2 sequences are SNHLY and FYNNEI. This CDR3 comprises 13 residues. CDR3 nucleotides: TGTGCCAGCAGTGTTGGGGTTCACACTGAAGCTTTCTTT. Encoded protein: CASSVGVHTEAFF.

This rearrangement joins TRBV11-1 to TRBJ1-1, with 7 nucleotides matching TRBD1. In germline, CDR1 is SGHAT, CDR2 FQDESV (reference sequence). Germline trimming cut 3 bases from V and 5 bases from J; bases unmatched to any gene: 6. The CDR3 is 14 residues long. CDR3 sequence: CASSFTGAGTEAFF. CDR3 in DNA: TGTGCCAGCAGCTTTACAGGGGCAGGAACTGAAGCTTTCTTT.

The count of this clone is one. In nucleotides, the CDR3 is TGTGCTAGTGGTTTGCTCCAACAGGGGGCAGGCTCGTTCTATGGCTACACCTTC. This sequence encodes CASGLLQQGAGSFYGYTF. The chain uses TRBV12-5 and TRBJ1-2, with 9 nucleotides matching TRBD1. The J segment lost 4 bases and the V segment lost 2 bases, leaving 14 bases of the junction unmatched. The CDR3 loop spans 18 amino acids. Germline CDR1 reads LGHNT; CDR2 reads FRNRAP.

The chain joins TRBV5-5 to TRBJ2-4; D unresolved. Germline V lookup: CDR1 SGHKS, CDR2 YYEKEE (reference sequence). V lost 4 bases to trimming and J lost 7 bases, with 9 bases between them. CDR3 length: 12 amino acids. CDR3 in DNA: TGTGCCAGCAGCCTACTCGAGAACATTCAGTACTTC. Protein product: CASSLLENIQYF.

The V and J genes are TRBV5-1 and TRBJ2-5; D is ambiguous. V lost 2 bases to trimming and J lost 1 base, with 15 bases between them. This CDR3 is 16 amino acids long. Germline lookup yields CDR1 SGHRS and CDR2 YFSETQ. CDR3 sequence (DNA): TGCGCCAGCAGCTTATCAGGTCCTCGGAGCCAAGAGACCCAGTACTTC. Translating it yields CASSLSGPRSQETQYF.

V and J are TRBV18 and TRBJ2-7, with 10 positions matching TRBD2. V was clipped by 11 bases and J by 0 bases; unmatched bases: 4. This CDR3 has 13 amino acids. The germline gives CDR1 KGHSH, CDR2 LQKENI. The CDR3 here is CAGRTSGSYEQYF. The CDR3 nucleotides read TGTGCCGGAAGGACTAGCGGCTCCTACGAGCAGTACTTC.

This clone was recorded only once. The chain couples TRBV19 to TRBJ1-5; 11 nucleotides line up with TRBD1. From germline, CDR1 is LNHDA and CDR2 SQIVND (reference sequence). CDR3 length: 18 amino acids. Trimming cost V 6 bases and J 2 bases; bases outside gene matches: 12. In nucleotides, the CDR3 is TGTGCCAGTAGGTCGGACAGGGGGCGCTTGTTGGGCAATCAGCCCCAGCATTTT. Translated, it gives CASRSDRGRLLGNQPQHF.

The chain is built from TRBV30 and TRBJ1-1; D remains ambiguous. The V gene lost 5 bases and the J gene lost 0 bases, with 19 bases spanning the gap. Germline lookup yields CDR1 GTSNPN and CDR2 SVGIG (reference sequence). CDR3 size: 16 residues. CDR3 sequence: CAWDAGGLSMNTEAFF. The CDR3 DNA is TGTGCCTGGGATGCGGGTGGTCTTAGCATGAACACTGAAGCTTTCTTT.

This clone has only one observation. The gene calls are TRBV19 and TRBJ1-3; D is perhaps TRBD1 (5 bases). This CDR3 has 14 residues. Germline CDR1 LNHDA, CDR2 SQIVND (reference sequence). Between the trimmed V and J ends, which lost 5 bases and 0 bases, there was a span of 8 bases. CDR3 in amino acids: CASSRQGSGNTIYF. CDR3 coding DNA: TGTGCCAGTAGTCGCCAGGGCTCTGGAAACACCATATATTTT.

The CDR3 DNA reads as TGTGCCAGCAGTTACCCAAGAGGCGGGGGACGCCCTTCAACTTTCTTT. Translated: CASSYPRGGGRPSTFF. The chain recombines TRBV6-6 with TRBJ1-1, with D possibly matching TRBD1 (5 bases). Trimming left V 2 bases short and J 12 bases short, with 25 bases between. In germline, CDR1 is MNHNY, CDR2 SVGAGI (reference sequence). The CDR3 runs 16 residues.